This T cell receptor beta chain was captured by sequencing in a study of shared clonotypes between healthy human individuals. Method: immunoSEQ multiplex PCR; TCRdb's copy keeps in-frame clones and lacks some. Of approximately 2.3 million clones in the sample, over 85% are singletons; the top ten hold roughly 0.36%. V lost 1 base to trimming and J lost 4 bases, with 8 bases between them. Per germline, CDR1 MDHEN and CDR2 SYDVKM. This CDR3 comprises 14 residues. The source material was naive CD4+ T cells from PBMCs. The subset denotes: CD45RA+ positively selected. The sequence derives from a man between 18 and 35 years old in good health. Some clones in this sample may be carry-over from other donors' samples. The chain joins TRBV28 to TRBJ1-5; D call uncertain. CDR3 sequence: CASSLSSFNQPQHF. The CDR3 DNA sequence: TGTGCCAGCAGTTTATCCAGCTTTAATCAGCCCCAGCATTTT.